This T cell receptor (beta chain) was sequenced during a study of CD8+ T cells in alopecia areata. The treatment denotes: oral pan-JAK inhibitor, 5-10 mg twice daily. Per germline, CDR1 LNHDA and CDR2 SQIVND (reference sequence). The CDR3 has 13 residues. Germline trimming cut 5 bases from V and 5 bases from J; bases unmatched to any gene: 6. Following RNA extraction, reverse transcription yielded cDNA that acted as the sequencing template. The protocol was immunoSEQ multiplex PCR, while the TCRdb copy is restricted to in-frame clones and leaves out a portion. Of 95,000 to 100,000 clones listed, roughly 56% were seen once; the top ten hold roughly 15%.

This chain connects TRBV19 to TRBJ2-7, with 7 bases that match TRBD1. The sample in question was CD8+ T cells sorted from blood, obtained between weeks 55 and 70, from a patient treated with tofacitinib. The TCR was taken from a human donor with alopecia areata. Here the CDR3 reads CASSFGTANEQYF. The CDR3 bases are TGTGCCAGTAGTTTCGGGACAGCAAACGAGCAGTACTTC.